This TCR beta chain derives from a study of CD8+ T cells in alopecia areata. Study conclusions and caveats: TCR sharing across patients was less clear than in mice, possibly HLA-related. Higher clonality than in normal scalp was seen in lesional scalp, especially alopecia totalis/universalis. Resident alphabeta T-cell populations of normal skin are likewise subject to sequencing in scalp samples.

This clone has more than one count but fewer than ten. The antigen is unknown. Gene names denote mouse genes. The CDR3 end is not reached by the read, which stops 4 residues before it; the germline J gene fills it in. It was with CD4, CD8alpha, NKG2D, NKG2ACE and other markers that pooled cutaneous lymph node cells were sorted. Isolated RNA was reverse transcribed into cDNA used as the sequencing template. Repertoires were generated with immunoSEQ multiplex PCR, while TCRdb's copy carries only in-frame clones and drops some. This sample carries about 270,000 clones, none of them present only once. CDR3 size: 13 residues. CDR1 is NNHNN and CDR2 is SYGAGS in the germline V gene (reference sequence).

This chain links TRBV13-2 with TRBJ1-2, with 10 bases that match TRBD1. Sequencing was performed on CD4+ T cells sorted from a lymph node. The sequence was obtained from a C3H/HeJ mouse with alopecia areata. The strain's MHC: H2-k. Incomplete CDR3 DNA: TGTGCCAGCGGTGGACAGGGGGCGTCC. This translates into CASGGQGAS. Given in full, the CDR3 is CASGGQGASDYTF.